This record covers a single TCR beta chain. Germline loops: CDR1 MGHDK, CDR2 SYGVNS. Trimming cost V 4 bases and J 4 bases; bases outside gene matches: 11. This CDR3 has 17 residues. This sample stems from a study of CD8+CD57+ T cells in acquired aplastic anemia. Profiling that covered TCR beta VDJ and CDR3 relied on genomic DNA as its template. One entry per CDR3 protein, called by TCRdb with MiXCR from the reads. The data contain some 170,000 distinct CDR3 sequences, roughly 63% of them singletons. All patients picked for sequencing had shown, by flow cytometry, an expansion of CD8+CD57+ cells. The sample comprised sorted CD4+, CD8+, or CD8+CD57+ T cells (not recorded which) from PBMCs. This TCR came from a human donor with aplastic anemia. V usage is TRBV25-1 and J usage is TRBJ2-5; 11 bases are shared with TRBD2. CDR3 protein: CASSAPGLADKRETQYF. In nucleotides, the CDR3 is TGTGCCAGCAGTGCACCGGGACTAGCGGACAAGCGAGAGACCCAGTACTTC.